These 8 T cell receptor beta chains were all obtained from the same sample, sequenced in a study of cytomegalovirus exposure and HLA in healthy donors. The assay was immunoSEQ multiplex PCR, and TCRdb's table has in-frame clones only and misses some. Of tens of thousands of clones listed, just over 95% are singletons. Input material: PBMCs. These receptors were collected from a woman aged 18-30 years in good health and CMV-seropositive.

This clone was seen more than once but under ten times. V and J are TRBV29-1 and TRBJ1-1, with 8 bases identical to TRBD1. Germline CDR1 and CDR2: SQVTM and ANQGSEA. V shed 3 bases, J shed 10 bases, and the junction held 1 base outside the gene matches. The CDR3 runs 10 residues. The CDR3 is CSVEDRVAFF. Written as DNA, the CDR3 is TGCAGCGTTGAGGACAGGGTAGCTTTCTTT.

The V and J genes are TRBV5-6 and TRBJ1-1, with a possible D match to TRBD1 (5 bases). Trimming removed 2 bases at V and 4 bases at J, with 18 bases between. Germline V gene lookup returns CDR1 SGHDT and CDR2 YYEEEE. The CDR3 runs 16 residues. Written as DNA, the CDR3 is TGTGCCAGCAGCTTAAAATGGAGGGGTGCGATCACTGAAGCTTTCTTT. Its protein product is CASSLKWRGAITEAFF.

The chain employs TRBV5-1 and TRBJ2-6, with 10 positions matching TRBD1. This CDR3 is 17 amino acids long. The junction had 7 bases not matched to a gene; V was cut back by 4 bases and J by 3 bases. Germline values: CDR1 SGHRS, CDR2 YFSETQ. The CDR3, as DNA: TGCGCCAGCAGCCGAGACAGGGGGCGGGGTGGGGCCAACGTCCTGACTTTC. This sequence encodes CASSRDRGRGGANVLTF.

The V gene is TRBV5-6, the J gene TRBJ2-2, with a possible D match to TRBD2 (5 bases). The CDR3 is made up of 12 amino acids. Per germline, CDR1 SGHDT and CDR2 YYEEEE. V shed 2 bases and J shed 8 bases, with 7 bases lying between them. The CDR3 nucleotides are TGTGCCAGCAGCTTAGCGGTGGGGGAGCTGTTTTTT. Translation gives CASSLAVGELFF. Using reference TRBV5-6 and TRBJ2-2 for the parts outside the CDR3, the full variable domain is DAGVTQSPTHLIKTRGQQVTLRCSPKSGHDTVSWYQQALGQGPQFIFQYYEEEERQRGNFPDRFSGHQFPNYSSELNVNALLLGDSALYLCASSLAVGELFFGEGSRLTVL.

In nucleotides, the CDR3 is TGTGCCAGCAGCTCCCGGACAGGGGGCAATGAGCAGTTCTTC. This sequence encodes CASSSRTGGNEQFF. This rearrangement joins TRBV7-2 to TRBJ2-1, with 10 positions matching TRBD1. Germline V gene sequence: CDR1 SGHTA, CDR2 FQGNSA. The CDR3 spans 14 residues. Trimming at V came to 4 bases and at J to 6 bases, leaving 3 bases not matched to a gene.

This chain's CDR3 is CASDAQKRGDYNEQFF. The CDR3 nucleotides are TGTGCCAGCGACGCCCAGAAGCGGGGCGATTACAATGAGCAGTTCTTC. The chain has TRBV7-8 and TRBJ2-1, with TRBD2 matching 7 bases. V was pared by 8 bases and J by 4 bases, with 14 bases of the junction left unmatched. Germline CDR1 is SGHVS and CDR2 is FQNEAQ. The CDR3 sequence is 16 residues long.

This clone has a single count. The chain combines TRBV27 with TRBJ2-3; 13 nucleotides align to TRBD2. The germline V gene encodes CDR1 MNHEY and CDR2 SMNVEV (reference sequence). There are 16 residues in the CDR3. V gave up 4 bases and J gave up 4 bases; unmatched junction bases: 5. CDR3 coding DNA: TGTGCCAGCAGTTATGGGACTAGCGGGAACGCAGATACGCAGTATTTT. This gives the protein CASSYGTSGNADTQYF.

The CDR3: CASSRTGQGNEKLFF. CDR3 DNA: TGTGCCAGCAGCCGTACGGGACAGGGGAATGAAAAACTGTTTTTT. The V and J genes are TRBV13 and TRBJ1-4; 10 nucleotides agree with TRBD1. The germline CDR1 and CDR2 sequences are PRHDT and FYEKMQ (reference sequence). The CDR3 length is 15 residues. Trimming at V came to 5 bases and at J to 5 bases, leaving 5 bases not matched to a gene.